Listed below are T cell receptor beta chains from one sample, sequenced in a study of blood T cells in healthy people across ages. TCRdb re-derived calls from the 5' RACE reads in MiXCR, one entry per CDR3 protein. The sample lists more than 900,000 distinct CDR3 sequences, around 27% occurring once. These data are also associated with another study on T cells of mothers and their children.

The sequenced material came from blood. These receptors all come from a girl between 2 and 10 years old in good health. Both conserved end residues are part of each CDR3. A D gene is named only where the DNA matches it firmly.

j_call | d_call | v_call | cdr3_aa
TRBJ2-1 | . | TRBV20-1 | CSARDIHEQFF
TRBJ2-1 | TRBD2 | TRBV20-1 | CSARGSRGGPPTNNEQFF
TRBJ1-2 | TRBD1 | TRBV4-1 | CASSQAPQGATEGYTF
TRBJ2-1 | . | TRBV13 | CASSRIRLGEQFF
TRBJ1-3 | TRBD1 | TRBV3-1 | CASSLGTAGNTIYF
TRBJ1-2 | . | TRBV21-1 | CASGCYGYTF
TRBJ2-3 | . | TRBV6-2/TRBV6-3 | CASSYERSWRDTQYF
TRBJ1-3 | . | TRBV29-1 | CSVERQGNTIYF
TRBJ2-1 | TRBD1 | TRBV5-6 | CASSFSGGTGVYGEQFF
TRBJ2-3 | . | TRBV7-3 | CASSQTGDTQYF
TRBJ2-6 | . | TRBV5-4 | CASSRDIDSGANVLTF